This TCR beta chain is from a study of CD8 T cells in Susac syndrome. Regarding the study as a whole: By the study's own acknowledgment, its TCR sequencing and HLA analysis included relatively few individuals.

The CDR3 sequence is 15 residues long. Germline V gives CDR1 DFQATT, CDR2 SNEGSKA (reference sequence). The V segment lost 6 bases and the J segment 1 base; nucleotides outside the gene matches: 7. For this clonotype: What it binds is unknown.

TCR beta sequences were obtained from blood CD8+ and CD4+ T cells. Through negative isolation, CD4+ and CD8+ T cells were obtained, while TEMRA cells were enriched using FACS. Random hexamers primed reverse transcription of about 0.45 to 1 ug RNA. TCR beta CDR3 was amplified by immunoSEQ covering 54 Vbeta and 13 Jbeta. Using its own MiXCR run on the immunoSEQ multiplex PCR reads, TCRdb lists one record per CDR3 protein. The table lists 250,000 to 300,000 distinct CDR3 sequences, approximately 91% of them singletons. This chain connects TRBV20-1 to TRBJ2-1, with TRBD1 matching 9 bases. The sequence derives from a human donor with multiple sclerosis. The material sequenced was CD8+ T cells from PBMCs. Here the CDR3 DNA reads TGCAGTGCCTCCCCAGGGACAGGGTCCTACAATGAGCAGTTCTTC. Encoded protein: CSASPGTGSYNEQFF.